This TCR beta chain emerged from a study of T cell changes during pregnancy in multiple sclerosis. CDR3 length equals 17 residues. CDR1 is MNHEY and CDR2 is SMNVEV in the germline V gene (reference sequence). V lost 4 bases, J lost 6 bases, and 12 bases stayed unmatched. Data came from immunoSEQ multiplex PCR; TCRdb stores just in-frame clones and leaves some out. The sample yields 95,000 to 150,000 clones, under 95% seen once. This sample comprised peripheral blood, obtained before pregnancy. The chain joins TRBV27 to TRBJ2-1; TRBD1 agrees at 10 bases. This TCR was recovered from a female donor with multiple sclerosis, enrolled in a pregnancy study. CDR3 amino acids: CASSSLLWDRGSNEQFF. The CDR3 region has the DNA TGTGCCAGCAGTTCCTTGTTGTGGGACAGGGGAAGCAATGAGCAGTTCTTC.